The 18 T cell receptor beta chains listed next were all sequenced from one sample in a study of T cell changes during pregnancy in multiple sclerosis. Sequencing was performed with immunoSEQ multiplex PCR; in TCRdb, only in-frame clones are kept and a portion is missing. The sample lists 60,000 to 90,000 clones, about nine tenths occurring once. This sample comprised peripheral blood, obtained before pregnancy. Receptor source: a female donor with multiple sclerosis, enrolled in a pregnancy study.

V gene TRBV2 combines with J gene TRBJ2-6; D might be TRBD2 (5 bases). Trimming took off 3 bases at V and 4 bases at J, with 7 bases between the two ends. The CDR3 is 14 amino acids. Per germline, CDR1 SNHLY and CDR2 FYNNEI. For the CDR3, the DNA is TGTGCCAGCAGTGAGGTAGCGGGGGCCAACGTCCTGACTTTC. Translating it yields CASSEVAGANVLTF.

This rearrangement joins TRBV5-1 to TRBJ2-1, with a tentative D call TRBD2 (5 bases). This CDR3 is built from 15 residues. V shed 7 bases and J shed 0 bases, with 14 bases lying between them. The germline V gene has CDR1 SGHRS and CDR2 YFSETQ. The CDR3 DNA reads as TGCGCCAGCGGGATCTATGGGAGCTCCTACAATGAGCAGTTCTTC. Encoded protein: CASGIYGSSYNEQFF.

This chain uses TRBV28 with TRBJ1-1, with D perhaps TRBD1 (5 bases). Deletions cut 8 bases from V and 2 bases from J, with 12 bases between. The germline V gene has CDR1 MDHEN and CDR2 SYDVKM. There are 13 residues in the CDR3. CDR3 region: CASRWGGNTEAFF. The CDR3 DNA sequence: TGTGCCAGCCGTTGGGGGGGAAACACTGAAGCTTTCTTT. Drawing the rest from reference TRBV28 and TRBJ1-1, the complete variable domain is DVKVTQSSRYLVKRTGEKVFLECVQDMDHENMFWYRQDPGLGLRLIYFSYDVKMKEKGDIPEGYSVSREKKERFSLILESASTNQTSMYLCASRWGGNTEAFFGQGTRLTVV.

Only a few counts were recorded for this clone. V gene TRBV6-6 combines with J gene TRBJ1-4, with 8 positions matching TRBD1. Germline CDR1 and CDR2: MNHNY and SVGAGI (reference sequence). The CDR3 covers 16 residues. V lost 4 bases, J lost 6 bases, and 10 bases stayed unmatched. The CDR3 loop reads CASSSDRAPDDEKLFF. The CDR3 DNA reads as TGTGCCAGCAGTTCGGACAGGGCCCCGGACGATGAAAAACTGTTTTTT.

The chain carries TRBV19 and TRBJ1-5; 7 bases are shared with TRBD1. This CDR3 is 15 amino acids long. J was trimmed by 4 bases and V by 3 bases; bases with no gene match: 6. Per germline, CDR1 LNHDA and CDR2 SQIVND (reference sequence). Here the CDR3 reads CASSISGQLNQPQHF. The CDR3 DNA is TGTGCCAGTAGTATCTCGGGACAGTTAAATCAGCCCCAGCATTTT.

The CDR3 DNA sequence: TGCGCCAGCAGCTCCATGGGGGGATTTAGGGGTGAAAAACTGTTTTTT. Amino acids: CASSSMGGFRGEKLFF. The chain employs TRBV5-1 and TRBJ1-4; D is perhaps TRBD1 (5 bases). The germline gives CDR1 SGHRS, CDR2 YFSETQ. Trimming removed 3 bases at V and 7 bases at J, with 19 bases between. The CDR3 runs 16 residues.

For the CDR3, the DNA is TGTGCCAGCAGCTTAGGGCCCCGGGGGTATAATTCACCCCTCCACTTT. Its translation: CASSLGPRGYNSPLHF. The chain carries TRBV13 and TRBJ1-6, with D perhaps matching TRBD1 (5 bases). The CDR3 spans 16 residues. Trimming cost V 0 bases and J 4 bases, with 10 bases left between them. The germline CDR1 and CDR2 sequences are PRHDT and FYEKMQ (reference sequence).

V usage is TRBV2 and J usage is TRBJ2-5; 10 bases agree with TRBD1. Germline V gives CDR1 SNHLY, CDR2 FYNNEI. V dropped 5 bases and J dropped 2; count of bases not matched to a gene: 5. The CDR3 has 15 residues. CDR3 DNA: TGTGCCAGCAGTTCCGAGGGACAGGGGCAAGAGACCCAGTACTTC. Translation gives CASSSEGQGQETQYF.

The rearrangement joins TRBV7-9 to TRBJ2-7; TRBD1 agrees at 7 bases. This CDR3 is built from 12 residues. V trimming: 6 bases; J trimming: 3 bases; junction bases outside the gene matches: 2. Germline CDR1 reads SEHNR; CDR2 reads FQNEAQ (reference sequence). CDR3 amino acids: CASSRQGYEQYF. For the CDR3, the DNA is TGTGCCAGCAGTCGACAGGGCTACGAGCAGTACTTC.

The chain joins TRBV11-3 to TRBJ2-7; D perhaps matches TRBD1 (5 bases). CDR1 and CDR2 from the germline V gene are SGHNT and YENEEA. The length of the CDR3 is 15 residues. The germline V and J ends were trimmed by 1 base and 2 bases, with 12 bases remaining between them. CDR3 amino acids: CASSLGPAGPYEQYF. In DNA, the CDR3 is TGTGCCAGCAGCTTAGGGCCCGCAGGGCCCTACGAGCAGTACTTC.

The chain links TRBV5-1 to TRBJ2-3; TRBD1 might be the D (5 bases). The germline V gene encodes CDR1 SGHRS and CDR2 YFSETQ. The V end was cut by 0 bases, the J end by 3 bases, with 14 bases between. CDR3 length equals 16 residues. In DNA form, the CDR3 reads TGCGCCAGCAGCTTGGGAGGAACAGGCGAAACAGATACGCAGTATTTT. It codes for CASSLGGTGETDTQYF.

V usage is TRBV7-9 and J usage is TRBJ2-3; D ambiguous. CDR3 length equals 14 residues. Trimming stripped 1 base from V and 2 bases from J, with 7 bases between. Germline loops: CDR1 SEHNR, CDR2 FQNEAQ (reference sequence). DNA for the CDR3: TGTGCCAGCAGCTTAGAGCCCACCACAGATACGCAGTATTTT. Encoded protein: CASSLEPTTDTQYF.

This rearrangement joins TRBV30 to TRBJ1-1; 9 bases are shared with TRBD1. The germline V gene has CDR1 GTSNPN and CDR2 SVGIG (reference sequence). The CDR3 sequence is 15 residues long. V trimming: 1 base; J trimming: 3 bases; junction bases outside the gene matches: 6. The CDR3 protein is CAWSDRGRGYTEAFF. CDR3 nucleotides: TGTGCCTGGAGTGACAGGGGGCGAGGGTACACTGAAGCTTTCTTT.

V usage is TRBV19 and J usage is TRBJ2-2, with 7 bases fitting TRBD2. Germline CDR1 LNHDA, CDR2 SQIVND (reference sequence). The CDR3 sequence is 14 residues long. The ends lost 3 bases at V and 3 bases at J; junction bases unmatched: 1. CDR3: CASSIGGDTGELFF. CDR3 bases: TGTGCCAGTAGTATTGGGGGGGACACCGGGGAGCTGTTTTTT.

CDR3 loop: CASSSGGSYGYTF. CDR3 in DNA: TGTGCCAGCAGCTCAGGGGGCTCCTATGGCTACACCTTC. The chain employs TRBV9 and TRBJ1-2; 8 bases are a match to TRBD1. V shed 4 bases and J 4 bases; nucleotides not matched to a gene: 3. This CDR3 contains 13 residues. In germline, CDR1 is SGDLS, CDR2 YYNGEE.

The chain uses TRBV4-1 and TRBJ1-1; 7 positions match TRBD1. Germline-derived CDR1 and CDR2 are MGHRA and YSYEKL. The trim removed 6 bases at V and 5 bases at J, leaving 9 bases unmatched. This CDR3 comprises 14 residues. The DNA of the CDR3 is TGCGCCAGCAGAAGGGGGCTGGTGAGTACTGAAGCTTTCTTT. This encodes CASRRGLVSTEAFF.

This clone was recorded once. The chain employs TRBV5-4 and TRBJ1-1; D gene uncertain. Per the germline V gene, CDR1 is SGHNT and CDR2 is YYREEE (reference sequence). CDR3 length equals 13 residues. Trimming took off 0 bases at V and 1 base at J, with 4 bases between the two ends. DNA for the CDR3: TGTGCCAGCAGCTTGGACAGGAACACTGAAGCTTTCTTT. Encoded protein: CASSLDRNTEAFF. Using reference TRBV5-4 and TRBJ1-1 for the parts outside the CDR3, the full variable domain is ETGVTQSPTHLIKTRGQQVTLRCSSQSGHNTVSWYQQALGQGPQFIFQYYREEENGRGNFPPRFSGLQFPNYSSELNVNALELDDSALYLCASSLDRNTEAFFGQGTRLTVV.

The chain has TRBV28 and TRBJ2-1; 11 positions match TRBD2. This CDR3 spans 16 amino acids. Per germline, CDR1 MDHEN and CDR2 SYDVKM. V lost 6 bases and J lost 1; bases outside the gene matches: 5. CDR3 nucleotides: TGTGCCAGCAGCCTCCCTAGCGGGGGGTCCTACAATGAGCAGTTCTTC. It yields the protein CASSLPSGGSYNEQFF.